This T cell receptor beta chain is drawn from a study of early T cells in non-severe SARS-CoV-2 infection. The wider study: The authors sequenced bulk RNA from unsorted whole blood, leaving chains unpaired.

Whole-study results and caveats: Private and CD4 specificities were missed by VDJdb matching, skewed to anti-spike CD8.

Worth noting for this clonotype: Its target is not known.

CDR3 length equals 14 residues. The V and J ends lost 4 bases and 4 bases, in that order; junction bases with no gene match: 4. Germline CDR1 reads MDHEN; CDR2 reads SYDVKM. Unique molecular identifiers were added to individual cDNA molecules. TCRdb ran MiXCR on the 5' RACE reads and lists one entry per CDR3 protein. Of 30,000 to 35,000 distinct CDR3 sequences in the sample, 4.7% were seen once. The V and J genes are TRBV28 and TRBJ1-3; 7 bases align to TRBD1. The receptor was isolated from an adult who was a healthcare worker with PCR-confirmed SARS-CoV-2 infection or an uninfected control (not recorded which). The sequenced sample consisted of whole blood. The CDR3 DNA is TGTGCCAGCAGTTCCCGGGACAGCGGAAACACCATATATTTT. Its protein product is CASSSRDSGNTIYF. The full variable domain, with the rest looked up from reference TRBV28 and TRBJ1-3, is DVKVTQSSRYLVKRTGEKVFLECVQDMDHENMFWYRQDPGLGLRLIYFSYDVKMKEKGDIPEGYSVSREKKERFSLILESASTNQTSMYLCASSSRDSGNTIYFGEGSWLTVV.